Shown below are 26 T cell receptor beta chains from a single sample sequenced in a study of blood T cell repertoires in COVID-19. The protocol was immunoSEQ multiplex PCR, while the TCRdb copy is restricted to in-frame clones and leaves out a portion. The sample shows about 150,000 clones, about 83% of them seen only once. Sequencing used peripheral blood. All receptors derive from a man between 45 and 60 years old with acute or convalescent COVID-19.

In regard to this clone: The sample contains more than one DNA sequence encoding this CDR3. The chain carries TRBV5-1 and TRBJ2-3; D remains unclear. The V gene lost 2 bases and the J gene lost 1 base, with 5 bases spanning the gap. The CDR3 is 13 amino acids. The V gene's germline CDR1 is SGHRS and CDR2 YFSETQ. CDR3 in amino acids: CASSLARTDTQYF. CDR3 DNA: TGCGCCAGCAGCTTAGCCCGCACAGATACGCAGTATTTT. Together with reference TRBV5-1 and TRBJ2-3, the CDR3 gives the full variable domain: KAGVTQTPRYLIKTRGQQVTLSCSPISGHRSVSWYQQTPGQGLQFLFEYFSETQRNKGNFPGRFSGRQFSNSRSEMNVSTLELGDSALYLCASSLARTDTQYFGPGTRLTVL.

This CDR3 is CASSLEGSGTEAFF. The DNA for the CDR3 is TGCGCCAGCAGCTTGGAGGGGTCCGGGACTGAAGCTTTCTTT. This chain joins TRBV5-1 and TRBJ1-1; tentative D call: TRBD1 (5 bases). This CDR3 has 14 residues. Germline V CDR1 and CDR2: SGHRS, YFSETQ. V lost 0 bases and J lost 5, with 11 bases in between. Drawing the rest from reference TRBV5-1 and TRBJ1-1, the complete variable domain is KAGVTQTPRYLIKTRGQQVTLSCSPISGHRSVSWYQQTPGQGLQFLFEYFSETQRNKGNFPGRFSGRQFSNSRSEMNVSTLELGDSALYLCASSLEGSGTEAFFGQGTRLTVV.

This chain joins TRBV11-2 and TRBJ2-1; the match to TRBD2 covers 7 bases. Losses at the gene ends were 0 bases for V and 3 bases for J; bases not matched to a gene: 2. Germline values: CDR1 SGHAT, CDR2 FQNNGV. The CDR3 is 15 amino acids. CDR3 sequence: CASSLDLADYNEQFF. The DNA of the CDR3 is TGTGCCAGCAGCTTAGATCTAGCGGACTACAATGAGCAGTTCTTC.

This chain links TRBV4-2 with TRBJ2-2; 10 positions agree with TRBD2. Germline V gene sequence: CDR1 LGHNA, CDR2 YNFKEQ. The CDR3 loop spans 16 amino acids. After removal of 1 base from V and 7 bases from J, the junction contained 6 bases not matched to a gene. CDR3 DNA sequence: TGTGCCAGCAGCCAAGGGAGCGGGGGGGCTGTCGGGGAGCTGTTTTTT. Translated, it gives CASSQGSGGAVGELFF.

The chain has TRBV18 and TRBJ2-5, with D possibly matching TRBD1 (6 bases). V lost 0 bases, J lost 5 bases, and 13 bases lay in between. In germline, CDR1 is KGHSH, CDR2 LQKENI. CDR3 length: 15 amino acids. The CDR3 bases are TGTGCCAGCTCACCACCAAGTGGGGGCGTGGAGACCCAGTACTTC. As protein: CASSPPSGGVETQYF. Drawing the rest from reference TRBV18 and TRBJ2-5, the complete variable domain is NAGVMQNPRHLVRRRGQEARLRCSPMKGHSHVYWYRQLPEEGLKFMVYLQKENIIDESGMPKERFSAEFPKEGPSILRIQQVVRGDSAAYFCASSPPSGGVETQYFGPGTRLLVL.

The V and J genes are TRBV28 and TRBJ1-4; tentative D call: TRBD1 (5 bases). Per germline, CDR1 MDHEN and CDR2 SYDVKM. Trimming cost V 4 bases and J 5 bases, with 14 bases left between them. This CDR3 comprises 15 residues. CDR3 region: CASSSPQGGNEKLFF. CDR3 in DNA: TGTGCCAGCAGTTCCCCCCAGGGAGGCAATGAAAAACTGTTTTTT.

The table lists this clone with a few counts. The J gene is TRBJ2-4, the V gene TRBV11-2; 14 nucleotides align to TRBD2. Germline trimming cut 5 bases from V and 7 bases from J; bases unmatched to any gene: 4. CDR3 size: 15 residues. CDR1 and CDR2 (germline): SGHAT, FQNNGV. The chain's CDR3 is CASSPGTSGGNIQYF. The CDR3 region has the DNA TGTGCCAGCAGCCCCGGGACTAGCGGGGGCAACATTCAGTACTTC.

The chain carries TRBV4-1 and TRBJ1-2; perhaps TRBD1 as D (5 bases). The germline V and J ends were trimmed by 2 bases and 4 bases, with 11 bases remaining between them. The germline V gene encodes CDR1 MGHRA and CDR2 YSYEKL. CDR3 size: 14 residues. CDR3 region: CASSQIGTSYGYTF. The CDR3 coding sequence is TGCGCCAGCAGCCAAATAGGGACTTCCTATGGCTACACCTTC.

The chain carries TRBV6-1 and TRBJ2-1; D gene ambiguous. V gave up 2 bases and J gave up 10 bases, with 15 bases separating them. Germline V gene lookup returns CDR1 MNHNS and CDR2 SASEGT. This CDR3 has 14 residues. This CDR3 is CASSELIGDSEQFF. CDR3 DNA: TGTGCCAGCAGTGAATTGATTGGAGACTCCGAGCAGTTCTTC.

The V call is TRBV6-5, the J call TRBJ1-2, with a tentative D call TRBD1 (6 bases). This CDR3 has 14 residues. V was trimmed by 6 bases and J by 4 bases, leaving 15 bases between them. Germline V lookup: CDR1 MNHEY, CDR2 SVGAGI. CDR3 in amino acids: CASRLRQDSYGYTF. The CDR3 DNA follows: TGTGCCAGCAGACTACGACAGGACTCCTATGGCTACACCTTC.

The J gene is TRBJ1-2, the V gene TRBV11-2, with a possible D match to TRBD1 (6 bases). The CDR3 spans 15 residues. Germline V gene lookup returns CDR1 SGHAT and CDR2 FQNNGV. Trimming removed 5 bases from V and 0 bases from J, with 13 bases in between. The CDR3 sequence: CASSNDRITNYGYTF. DNA of the CDR3: TGTGCCAGCAGCAACGACAGGATTACTAACTATGGCTACACCTTC. Full variable domain (missing parts from reference TRBV11-2 and TRBJ1-2): EAGVAQSPRYKIIEKRQSVAFWCNPISGHATLYWYQQILGQGPKLLIQFQNNGVVDDSQLPKDRFSAERLKGVDSTLKIQPAKLEDSAVYLCASSNDRITNYGYTFGSGTRLTVV.

V usage is TRBV13 and J usage is TRBJ2-5; 11 positions match TRBD2. This CDR3 region has 15 residues. CDR1 and CDR2 from the germline V gene are PRHDT and FYEKMQ (reference sequence). V shed 6 bases and J 2 bases; nucleotides not matched to a gene: 5. The CDR3 is CASSFGTSGQETQYF. The CDR3 nucleotides are TGTGCCAGCAGTTTCGGGACTAGCGGTCAAGAGACCCAGTACTTC.

The chain couples TRBV6-5 to TRBJ1-6; 8 nucleotides line up with TRBD1. The V and J ends lost 8 bases and 9 bases, in that order; junction bases with no gene match: 12. CDR1 and CDR2 from the germline V gene are MNHEY and SVGAGI. CDR3 length: 15 amino acids. DNA of the CDR3: TGTGCCAGCCTAGGGCAGGGGGCTGTTGGTTCACCCCTCCACTTT. Translation: CASLGQGAVGSPLHF.

The J gene is TRBJ2-7, the V gene TRBV15; maybe TRBD1 (5 bases). CDR1 and CDR2 (germline): LNHNV, YYDKDF (reference sequence). The CDR3 is made up of 14 amino acids. The V end was cut by 0 bases, the J end by 3 bases, with 9 bases between. CDR3 sequence: CATSRDRASYEQYF. In DNA, the CDR3 is TGTGCCACCAGCAGAGACAGGGCTAGCTACGAGCAGTACTTC. The whole variable domain, filled in from reference TRBV15 and TRBJ2-7, reads DAMVIQNPRYQVTQFGKPVTLSCSQTLNHNVMYWYQQKSSQAPKLLFHYYDKDFNNEADTPDNFQSRRPNTSFCFLDIRSPGLGDTAMYLCATSRDRASYEQYFGPGTRLTVT.

The rearrangement uses TRBV24-1 and TRBJ2-3; D possibly corresponds to TRBD2 (7 bases). Germline values: CDR1 KGHDR, CDR2 SFDVKD. Trimming took 3 bases from V and 4 from J, leaving 19 bases between them. This CDR3 spans 17 amino acids. The CDR3 DNA is TGTGCCACCAGTGATCTTACACAGGGCGGGAGCGCAGATACGCAGTATTTT. As protein: CATSDLTQGGSADTQYF.

The chain is built from TRBV1 and TRBJ2-3; TRBD2 is taken as the D call from the table, unchecked against the DNA. TRBV1 is designated a pseudogene. This CDR3 contains 17 residues. The CDR3 loop reads CTSSHLRGAGYVYTQYF. The CDR3, as DNA: TGCACCAGCAGCCACCTGCGGGGGGCGGGATACGTGTATACGCAGTATTTT.

CDR3 region: CASSQDRGRTNSNQPQHF. The CDR3 coding sequence is TGTGCCAGTAGTCAGGACAGGGGGAGGACTAATAGCAATCAGCCCCAGCATTTT. The chain links TRBV19 to TRBJ1-5; 10 bases agree with TRBD1. Trimming at V came to 5 bases and at J to 0 bases, leaving 10 bases not matched to a gene. In germline, CDR1 is LNHDA, CDR2 SQIVND (reference sequence). CDR3 length: 18 residues.

This chain uses TRBV18 with TRBJ2-3, with 7 bases matching TRBD1. The germline gives CDR1 KGHSH, CDR2 LQKENI. V gave up 3 bases and J gave up 3 bases; unmatched junction bases: 6. This CDR3 has 15 amino acids. The CDR3 sequence: CASSPDRVRTDTQYF. The CDR3 DNA is TGTGCCAGCTCACCCGACAGGGTGAGGACAGATACGCAGTATTTT.

The chain combines TRBV29-1 with TRBJ2-3; D may be TRBD1 (5 bases). CDR1 SQVTM and CDR2 ANQGSEA come from the germline V gene. V lost 2 bases and J lost 0, with 12 bases in between. There are 15 residues in the CDR3. The CDR3 region is CSVESGASSTDTQYF. In DNA form, the CDR3 reads TGCAGCGTTGAAAGTGGGGCAAGTAGCACAGATACGCAGTATTTT.

This clone was seen once. The genes are TRBV4-2 and TRBJ2-1; 10 positions agree with TRBD2. The trim removed 0 bases at V and 3 bases at J, leaving 14 bases unmatched. Germline V gene data show CDR1 as LGHNA and CDR2 as YNFKEQ. The CDR3 is made up of 20 amino acids. The CDR3 loop is CASSQDKGSGGATIYNEQFF. The CDR3 DNA is TGTGCCAGCAGCCAAGATAAGGGGAGCGGGGGGGCCACCATCTACAATGAGCAGTTCTTC.

The chain has TRBV19 and TRBJ2-3; 7 nucleotides match TRBD2. Germline V gives CDR1 LNHDA, CDR2 SQIVND (reference sequence). With 3 bases clipped from V and 1 base from J, the junction kept 7 bases outside the gene matches. The CDR3 consists of 16 residues. The CDR3 here is CASSIGGLAGTDTQYF. CDR3 coding DNA: TGTGCCAGTAGTATCGGTGGGCTAGCGGGCACAGATACGCAGTATTTT.

Turning to this clone: A junction end diverges from the germline sequence, so it may reflect a read error. This sequence joins TRBV2 and TRBJ2-1; 9 nucleotides align to TRBD2. The CDR3 contains 15 residues. CDR1 and CDR2 (germline): SNHLY, FYNNEI. This CDR3 is CASSKAGGAYNEQFF. CDR3 coding DNA: TGTGCCAGCAGTAAAGCGGGGGGTGCCTACAATGAGCAGTTCTTC. Supplemented by reference TRBV2 and TRBJ2-1, the full variable domain reads EPEVTQTPSHQVTQMGQEVILRCVPISNHLYFYWYRQILGQKVEFLVSFYNNEISEKSEIFDDQFSVERPDGSNFTLKIRSTKLEDSAMYFCASSKAGGAYNEQFFGPGTRLTVL.

CDR3 protein: CASSEAEGQGNNEQFF. CDR3 coding DNA: TGTGCCAGCAGTGAAGCAGAGGGACAAGGGAACAATGAGCAGTTCTTC. The chain employs TRBV6-1 and TRBJ2-1, with D possibly being TRBD1 (6 bases). Germline CDR1 is MNHNS and CDR2 is SASEGT. Trimming pared 0 bases from V and 5 bases from J, leaving 14 bases between. This CDR3 has 16 amino acids.

The chain combines TRBV28 with TRBJ1-1; 12 bases map to TRBD1. The CDR3 is 14 amino acids. Germline V CDR1 and CDR2: MDHEN, SYDVKM. After removal of 10 bases from V and 4 bases from J, the junction contained 7 bases not matched to a gene. In DNA form, the CDR3 reads TGTGCCACTGGGACAGGGGGCCGTGTCACTGAAGCTTTCTTT. The encoded protein is CATGTGGRVTEAFF.

This chain links TRBV5-1 with TRBJ2-1; a weak D match, TRBD2 (6 bases). V was cut by 5 bases and J by 10 bases, with 13 bases left in between. Germline CDR1 SGHRS, CDR2 YFSETQ. The CDR3 length is 12 residues. The CDR3 DNA reads TGCGCCAGCAGAGAACCCAGCGGGGAGCAGTTCTTC. Translating gives CASREPSGEQFF.

The V call is TRBV7-2, the J call TRBJ2-3; 7 bases map to TRBD2. Trimming at V came to 5 bases and at J to 12 bases, leaving 8 bases not matched to a gene. The CDR3 has 12 residues. In germline, CDR1 is SGHTA, CDR2 FQGNSA. CDR3 sequence (DNA): TGTGCCAGCAGCCGCCCGCCGGGACTACAGTATTTT. Amino acid sequence: CASSRPPGLQYF.